This T cell receptor (beta chain) was sequenced in a study of control samples from healthy donors and cancer patients. The CDR3 totals 14 residues. CDR1 and CDR2 from the germline V gene are MNHEY and SMNVEV (reference sequence). V gave up 1 base and J gave up 5 bases, with 10 bases separating them. The assay was immunoSEQ multiplex PCR, and TCRdb's table has in-frame clones only and misses some. The table has some 82,000 clones, 87% seen once; the top ten hold 20% to 25%. The sample taken for sequencing was blood. This chain joins TRBV27 and TRBJ2-3, with unresolved D. This TCR was sampled from a man between 45 and 60 years old in good health. This CDR3 is CASSLYRTGDTQYF. CDR3 DNA: TGTGCCAGCAGTTTATACCGGACGGGAGATACGCAGTATTTT.